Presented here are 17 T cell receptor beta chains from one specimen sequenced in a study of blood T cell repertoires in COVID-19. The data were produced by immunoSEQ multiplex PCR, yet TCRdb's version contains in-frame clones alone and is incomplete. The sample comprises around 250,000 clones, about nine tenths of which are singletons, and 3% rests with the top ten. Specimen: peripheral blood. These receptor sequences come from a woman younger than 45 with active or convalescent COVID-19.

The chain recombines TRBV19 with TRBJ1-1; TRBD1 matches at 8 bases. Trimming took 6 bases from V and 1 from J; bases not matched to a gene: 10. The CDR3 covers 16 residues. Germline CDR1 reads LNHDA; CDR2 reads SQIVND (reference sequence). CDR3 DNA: TGTGCCAGTAGAGGGAGGACAGGGATTGGGAACACTGAAGCTTTCTTT. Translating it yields CASRGRTGIGNTEAFF.

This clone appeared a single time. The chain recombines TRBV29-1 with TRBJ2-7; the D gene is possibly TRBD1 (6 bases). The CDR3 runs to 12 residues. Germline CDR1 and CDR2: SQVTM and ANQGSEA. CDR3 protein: CSARDIGYEQYF. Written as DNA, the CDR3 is TGCAGTGCCAGGGACATTGGCTACGAGCAGTACTTC.

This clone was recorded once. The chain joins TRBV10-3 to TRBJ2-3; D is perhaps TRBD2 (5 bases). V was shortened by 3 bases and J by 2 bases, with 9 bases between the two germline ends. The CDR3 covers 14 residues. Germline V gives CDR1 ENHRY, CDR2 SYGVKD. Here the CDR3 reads CAISDPGFTDTQYF. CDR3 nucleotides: TGTGCCATCAGTGACCCGGGGTTCACAGATACGCAGTATTTT.

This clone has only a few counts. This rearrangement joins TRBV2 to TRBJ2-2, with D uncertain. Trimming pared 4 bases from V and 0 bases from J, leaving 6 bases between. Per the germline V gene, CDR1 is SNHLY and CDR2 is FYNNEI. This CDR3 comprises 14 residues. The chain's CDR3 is CASSGLANTGELFF. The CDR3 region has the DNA TGTGCCAGCAGTGGCCTAGCGAACACCGGGGAGCTGTTTTTT.

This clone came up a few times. As DNA, the CDR3 is TGTGCCAGCGGGACAGGGACCTCACCCCTCCACTTT. As protein: CASGTGTSPLHF. The chain couples TRBV5-4 to TRBJ1-6, with 9 bases that match TRBD1. Looked up from germline, CDR1 is SGHNT and CDR2 is YYREEE (reference sequence). The trim removed 7 bases at V and 10 bases at J, leaving 3 bases unmatched. The CDR3 is made up of 12 amino acids.

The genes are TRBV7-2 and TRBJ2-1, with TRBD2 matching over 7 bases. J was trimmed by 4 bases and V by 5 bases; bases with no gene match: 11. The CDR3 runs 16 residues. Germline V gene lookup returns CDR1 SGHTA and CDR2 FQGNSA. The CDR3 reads CASSRISGALYNEQFF. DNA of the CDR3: TGTGCCAGCAGCAGGATCAGCGGGGCCTTATACAATGAGCAGTTCTTC.

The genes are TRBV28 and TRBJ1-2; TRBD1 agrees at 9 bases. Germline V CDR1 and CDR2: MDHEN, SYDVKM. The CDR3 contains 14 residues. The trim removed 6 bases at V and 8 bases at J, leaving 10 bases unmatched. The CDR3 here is CASRSGTGLLGYTF. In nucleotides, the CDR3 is TGTGCCAGCAGGAGCGGGACAGGGTTACTAGGCTACACCTTC.

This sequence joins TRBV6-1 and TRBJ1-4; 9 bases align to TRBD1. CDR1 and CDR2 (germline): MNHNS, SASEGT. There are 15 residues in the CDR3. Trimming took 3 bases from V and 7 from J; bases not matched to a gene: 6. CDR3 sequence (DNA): TGTGCCAGCAGTGATACAGGGGGCTGGTCTGAAAAACTGTTTTTT. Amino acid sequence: CASSDTGGWSEKLFF.

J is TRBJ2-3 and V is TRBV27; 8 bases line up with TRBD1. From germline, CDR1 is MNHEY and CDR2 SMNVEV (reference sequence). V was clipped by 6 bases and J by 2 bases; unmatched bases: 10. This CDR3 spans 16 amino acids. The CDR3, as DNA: TGTGCCAGCAGAAACCAGGGGGCCGTTTTCACAGATACGCAGTATTTT. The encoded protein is CASRNQGAVFTDTQYF.

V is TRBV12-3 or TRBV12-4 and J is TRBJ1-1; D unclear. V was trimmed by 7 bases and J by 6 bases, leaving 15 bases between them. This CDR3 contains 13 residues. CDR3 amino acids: CASNSWAGAEAFF. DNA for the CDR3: TGTGCCAGCAACTCGTGGGCCGGCGCTGAAGCTTTCTTT.

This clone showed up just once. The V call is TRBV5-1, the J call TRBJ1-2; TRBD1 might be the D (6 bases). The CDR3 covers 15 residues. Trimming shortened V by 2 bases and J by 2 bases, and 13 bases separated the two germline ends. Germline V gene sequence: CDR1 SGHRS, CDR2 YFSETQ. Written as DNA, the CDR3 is TGCGCCAGCAGCTTAACAGGGATGGGGAACTATGGCTACACCTTC. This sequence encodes CASSLTGMGNYGYTF.

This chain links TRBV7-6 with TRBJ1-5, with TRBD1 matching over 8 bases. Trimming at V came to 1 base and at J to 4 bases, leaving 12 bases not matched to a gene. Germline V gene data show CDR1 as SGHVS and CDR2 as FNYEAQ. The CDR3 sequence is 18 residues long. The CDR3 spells CASSLGPQGAIGNQPQHF. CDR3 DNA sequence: TGTGCCAGCAGCTTAGGGCCTCAGGGGGCGATAGGGAATCAGCCCCAGCATTTT.

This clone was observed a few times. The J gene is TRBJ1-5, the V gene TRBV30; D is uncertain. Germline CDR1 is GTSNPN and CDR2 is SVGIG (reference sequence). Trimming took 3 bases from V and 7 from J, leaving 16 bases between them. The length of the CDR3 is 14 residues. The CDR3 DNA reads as TGTGCCTGGAGCCGGGAACAGAGTAGCCAGCCCCAGCATTTT. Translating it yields CAWSREQSSQPQHF.

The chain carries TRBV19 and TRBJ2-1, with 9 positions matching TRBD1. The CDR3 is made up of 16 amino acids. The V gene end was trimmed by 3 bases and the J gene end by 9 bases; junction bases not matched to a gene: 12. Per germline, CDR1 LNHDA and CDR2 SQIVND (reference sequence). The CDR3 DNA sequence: TGTGCCAGTAGTATCCTAACCGGGACAGGGATGGGTGAGCAGTTCTTC. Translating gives CASSILTGTGMGEQFF.

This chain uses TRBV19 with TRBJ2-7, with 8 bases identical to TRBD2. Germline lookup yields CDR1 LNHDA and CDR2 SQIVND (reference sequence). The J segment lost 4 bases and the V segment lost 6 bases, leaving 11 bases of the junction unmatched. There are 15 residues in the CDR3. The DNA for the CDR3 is TGTGCCAGTAGCCCGATAGCGGGGCAACGTTACGAGCAGTACTTC. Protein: CASSPIAGQRYEQYF.

DNA for the CDR3: TGTGCCAGCTCACCCCGGAAGGAGGGCACTGAAGCTTTCTTT. Its translation is CASSPRKEGTEAFF. The chain links TRBV18 to TRBJ1-1; D remains unclear. CDR3 length equals 14 residues. Trimming left V 3 bases short and J 4 bases short, with 12 bases between. Germline V CDR1 and CDR2: KGHSH, LQKENI.

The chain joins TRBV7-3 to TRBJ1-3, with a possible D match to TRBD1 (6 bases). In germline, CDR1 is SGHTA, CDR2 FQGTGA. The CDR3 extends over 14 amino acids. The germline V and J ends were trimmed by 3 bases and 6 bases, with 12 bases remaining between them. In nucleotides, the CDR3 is TGTGCCAGCAGCTTGGACGGGACAAAAAACACCATATATTTT. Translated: CASSLDGTKNTIYF.